This T cell receptor (beta chain) was recovered during a study of control samples from healthy donors and cancer patients. Germline CDR1 LNHDA, CDR2 SQIVND (reference sequence). CDR3 size: 17 residues. V lost 7 bases and J 6 bases, leaving 24 bases between the germline ends. Libraries were prepared by immunoSEQ multiplex PCR; TCRdb keeps only in-frame clonotypes and omits some of them. The data hold 40,000 to 65,000 clones, with 87% observed a single time. The chain recombines TRBV19 with TRBJ2-2; possible D gene TRBD1, 6 bases. The TCR sequence derives from a man aged 60 to 69 with head and neck cancer. The specimen was PBMCs. The CDR3: CASTLRGSGLRSGELFF. CDR3 bases: TGTGCCAGTACCCTAAGGGGGTCTGGACTCCGATCCGGGGAGCTGTTTTTT.